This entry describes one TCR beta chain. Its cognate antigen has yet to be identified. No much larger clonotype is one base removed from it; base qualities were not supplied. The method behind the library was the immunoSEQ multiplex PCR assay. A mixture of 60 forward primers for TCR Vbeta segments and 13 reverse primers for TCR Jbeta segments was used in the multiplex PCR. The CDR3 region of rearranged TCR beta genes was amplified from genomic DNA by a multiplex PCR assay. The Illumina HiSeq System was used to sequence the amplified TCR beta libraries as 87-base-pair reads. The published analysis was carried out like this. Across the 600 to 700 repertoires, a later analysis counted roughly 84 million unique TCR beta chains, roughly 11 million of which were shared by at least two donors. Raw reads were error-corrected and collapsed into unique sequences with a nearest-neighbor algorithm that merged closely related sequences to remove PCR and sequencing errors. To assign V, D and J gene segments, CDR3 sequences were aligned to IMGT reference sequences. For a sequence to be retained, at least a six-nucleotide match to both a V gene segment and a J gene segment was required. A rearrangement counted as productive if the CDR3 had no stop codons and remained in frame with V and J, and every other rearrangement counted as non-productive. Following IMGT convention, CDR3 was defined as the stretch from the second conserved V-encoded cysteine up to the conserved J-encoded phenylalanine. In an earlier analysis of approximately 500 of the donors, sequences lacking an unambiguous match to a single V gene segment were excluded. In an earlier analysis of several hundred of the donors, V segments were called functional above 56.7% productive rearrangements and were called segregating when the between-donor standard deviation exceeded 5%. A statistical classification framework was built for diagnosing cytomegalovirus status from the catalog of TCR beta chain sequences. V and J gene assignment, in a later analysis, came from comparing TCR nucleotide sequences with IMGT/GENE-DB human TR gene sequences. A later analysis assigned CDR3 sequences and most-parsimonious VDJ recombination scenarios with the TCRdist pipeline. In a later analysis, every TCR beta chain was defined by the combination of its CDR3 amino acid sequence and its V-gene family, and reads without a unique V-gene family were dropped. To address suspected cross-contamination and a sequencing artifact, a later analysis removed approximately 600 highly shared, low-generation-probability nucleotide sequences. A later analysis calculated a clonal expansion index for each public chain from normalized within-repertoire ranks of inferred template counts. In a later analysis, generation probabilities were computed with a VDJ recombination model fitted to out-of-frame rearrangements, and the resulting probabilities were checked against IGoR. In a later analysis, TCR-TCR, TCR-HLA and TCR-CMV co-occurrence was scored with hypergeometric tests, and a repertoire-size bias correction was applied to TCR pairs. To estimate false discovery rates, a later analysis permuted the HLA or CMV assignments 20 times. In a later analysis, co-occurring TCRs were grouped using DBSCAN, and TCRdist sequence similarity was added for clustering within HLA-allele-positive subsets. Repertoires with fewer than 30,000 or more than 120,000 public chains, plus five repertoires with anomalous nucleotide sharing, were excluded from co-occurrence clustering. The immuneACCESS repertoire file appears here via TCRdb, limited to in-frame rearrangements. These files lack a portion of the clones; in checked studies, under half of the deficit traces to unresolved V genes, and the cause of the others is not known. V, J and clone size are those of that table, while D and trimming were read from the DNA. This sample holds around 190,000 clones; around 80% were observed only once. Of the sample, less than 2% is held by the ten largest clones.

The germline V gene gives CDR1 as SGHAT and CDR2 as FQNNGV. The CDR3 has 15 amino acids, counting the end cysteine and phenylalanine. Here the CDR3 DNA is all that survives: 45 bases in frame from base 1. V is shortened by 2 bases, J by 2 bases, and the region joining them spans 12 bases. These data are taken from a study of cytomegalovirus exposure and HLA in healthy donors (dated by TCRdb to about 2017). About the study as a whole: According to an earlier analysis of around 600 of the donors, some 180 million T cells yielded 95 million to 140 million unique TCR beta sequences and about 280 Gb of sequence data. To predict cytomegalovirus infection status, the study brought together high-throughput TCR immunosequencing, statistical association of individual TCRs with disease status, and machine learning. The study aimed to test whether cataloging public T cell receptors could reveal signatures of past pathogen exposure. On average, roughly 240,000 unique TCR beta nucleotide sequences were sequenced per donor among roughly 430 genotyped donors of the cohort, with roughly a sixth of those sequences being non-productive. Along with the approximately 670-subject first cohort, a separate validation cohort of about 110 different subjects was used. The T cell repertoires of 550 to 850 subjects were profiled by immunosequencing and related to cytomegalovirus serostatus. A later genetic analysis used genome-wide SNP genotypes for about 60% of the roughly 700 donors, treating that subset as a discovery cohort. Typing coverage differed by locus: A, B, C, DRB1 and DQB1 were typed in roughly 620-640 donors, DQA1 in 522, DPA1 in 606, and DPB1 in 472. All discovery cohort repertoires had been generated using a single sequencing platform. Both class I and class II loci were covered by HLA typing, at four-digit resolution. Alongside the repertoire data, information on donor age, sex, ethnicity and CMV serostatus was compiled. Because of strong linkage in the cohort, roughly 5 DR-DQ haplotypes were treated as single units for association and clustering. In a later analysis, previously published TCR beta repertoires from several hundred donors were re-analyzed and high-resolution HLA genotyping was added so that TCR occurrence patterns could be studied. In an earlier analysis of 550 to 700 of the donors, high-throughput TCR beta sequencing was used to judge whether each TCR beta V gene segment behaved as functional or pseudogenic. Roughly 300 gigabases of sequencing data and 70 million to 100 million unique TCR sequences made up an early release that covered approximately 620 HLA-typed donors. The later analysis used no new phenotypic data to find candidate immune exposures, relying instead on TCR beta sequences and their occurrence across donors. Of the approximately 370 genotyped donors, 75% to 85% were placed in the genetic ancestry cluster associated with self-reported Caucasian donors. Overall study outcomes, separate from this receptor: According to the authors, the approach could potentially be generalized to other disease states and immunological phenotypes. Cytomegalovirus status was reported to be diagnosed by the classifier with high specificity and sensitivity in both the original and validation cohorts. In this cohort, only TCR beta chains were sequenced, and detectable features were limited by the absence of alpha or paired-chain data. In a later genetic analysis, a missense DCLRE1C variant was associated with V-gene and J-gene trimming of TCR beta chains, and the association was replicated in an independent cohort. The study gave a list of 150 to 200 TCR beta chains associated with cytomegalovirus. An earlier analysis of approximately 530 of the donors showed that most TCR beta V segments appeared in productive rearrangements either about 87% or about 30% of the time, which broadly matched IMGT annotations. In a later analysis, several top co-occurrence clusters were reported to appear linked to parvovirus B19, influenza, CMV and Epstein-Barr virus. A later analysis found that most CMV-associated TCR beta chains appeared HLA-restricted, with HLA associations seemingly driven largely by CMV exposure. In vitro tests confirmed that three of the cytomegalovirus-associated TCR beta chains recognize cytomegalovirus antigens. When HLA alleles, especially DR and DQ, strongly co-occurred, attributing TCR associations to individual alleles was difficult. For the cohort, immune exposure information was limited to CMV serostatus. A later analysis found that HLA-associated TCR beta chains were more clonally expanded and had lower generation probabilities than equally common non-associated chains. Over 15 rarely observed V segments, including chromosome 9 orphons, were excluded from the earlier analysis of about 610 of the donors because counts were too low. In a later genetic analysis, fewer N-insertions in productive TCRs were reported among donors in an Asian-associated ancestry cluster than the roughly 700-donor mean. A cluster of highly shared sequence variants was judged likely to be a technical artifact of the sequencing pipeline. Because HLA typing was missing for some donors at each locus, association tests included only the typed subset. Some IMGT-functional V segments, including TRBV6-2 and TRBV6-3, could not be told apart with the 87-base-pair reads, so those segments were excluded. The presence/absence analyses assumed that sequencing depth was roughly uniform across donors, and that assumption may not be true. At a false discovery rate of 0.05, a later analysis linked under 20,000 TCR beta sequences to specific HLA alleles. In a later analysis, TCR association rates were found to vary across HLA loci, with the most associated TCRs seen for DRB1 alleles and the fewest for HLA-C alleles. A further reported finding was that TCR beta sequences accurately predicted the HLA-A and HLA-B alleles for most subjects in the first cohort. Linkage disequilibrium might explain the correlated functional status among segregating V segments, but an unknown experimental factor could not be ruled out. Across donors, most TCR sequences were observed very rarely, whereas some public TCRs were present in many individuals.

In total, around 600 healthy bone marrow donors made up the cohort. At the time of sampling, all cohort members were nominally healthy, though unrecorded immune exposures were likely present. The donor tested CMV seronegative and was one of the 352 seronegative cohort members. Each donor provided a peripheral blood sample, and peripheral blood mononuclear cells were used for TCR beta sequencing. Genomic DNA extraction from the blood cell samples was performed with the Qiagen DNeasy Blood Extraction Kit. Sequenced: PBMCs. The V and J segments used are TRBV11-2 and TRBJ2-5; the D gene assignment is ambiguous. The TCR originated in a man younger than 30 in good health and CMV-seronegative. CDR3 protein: CASSLLGRLQETQYF. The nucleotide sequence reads TGTGCCAGCAGCTTACTGGGCAGGCTTCAAGAGACCCAGTACTTC. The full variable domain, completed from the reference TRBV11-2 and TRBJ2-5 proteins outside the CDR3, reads EAGVAQSPRYKIIEKRQSVAFWCNPISGHATLYWYQQILGQGPKLLIQFQNNGVVDDSQLPKDRFSAERLKGVDSTLKIQPAKLEDSAVYLCASSLLGRLQETQYFGPGTRLLVL.